One T cell receptor (beta chain) is described in this entry. This clonotype was seen at least ten times. It has no known antigen specificity. Base quality data are lacking; no much larger clone is found one base away. The sample is drawn from a study of T-cell reconstitution after alpha-beta-depleted transplantation in children (dated by TCRdb to about 2016). About the investigation overall: T-cell immune reconstitution after TCRalphabeta/CD19-depleted allogeneic hematopoietic cell transplantation in children was quantitatively tracked in the study by means of TCR repertoire profiling.

Libraries were made using PCR. Sequencer: Illumina HiSeq 2500. To normalize quantification of the TCRbeta repertoire, the TCR libraries were built with molecular barcoding that relied on unique molecular identifiers. TCRdb reworked the public reads: Q25 trimming with fastp, MiXCR clone assembly, productive beta chains retained. Every entry covers one CDR3 protein and lists the most common genes and DNA from its rows. The sample table records some 460,000 distinct CDR3 sequences; roughly 16% of these occur just once. The ten largest clones take up under 30% of the sample. The label giving this sample's treatment or condition can be read as: allogeneic hematopoietic cell transplantation with graft depleted of TCRalphabeta T cells and CD19 B cells. The children who served as transplant recipients had been given grafts of TCRalphabeta/CD19-depleted allogeneic hematopoietic cells. Study-wide conclusions, independent of this receptor: Apparently early alphabetaT-cell count recovery about two months after transplant reportedly relied on only several hundred rapidly expanded clones derived from non-depleted graft cells. The high TCRbeta diversity at day 60 in some patients was ascribed to recipient T cells and intrathymic progenitors that had survived conditioning. Hyperexpanded clone frequencies declined over subsequent months; after one year, T-cell counts and TCRbeta diversity were mostly attributed to newly produced T cells.

The material was PBMCs, mostly from graft donor cells, obtained 360 days after TCRalphabeta/CD19-depleted stem cell transplant. The TCR was taken from a boy younger than two who had a stem cell transplant for Wiskott-Aldrich syndrome, so the T cells may come from the graft donor.

The CDR3 amino acid sequence is: CASSLGQGFYNEQFF. Read as DNA, the sequence is TGTGCCAGCAGCTTAGGCCAGGGATTTTACAATGAGCAGTTCTTC. Recombination joined TRBV7-2 with TRBJ2-1; TRBD1 is a possible D gene, resting on 5 matching bases. CDR1 and CDR2, looked up from the germline V gene, are SGHTA and FQGNSA. The CDR3 spans 15 residues, from the cysteine through the phenylalanine. The retained sequence is limited to the CDR3, 45 bases, with the frame set at the first base. V loses 1 base of germline sequence and J loses 4 bases, and the interval between the two ends is 11 bases.